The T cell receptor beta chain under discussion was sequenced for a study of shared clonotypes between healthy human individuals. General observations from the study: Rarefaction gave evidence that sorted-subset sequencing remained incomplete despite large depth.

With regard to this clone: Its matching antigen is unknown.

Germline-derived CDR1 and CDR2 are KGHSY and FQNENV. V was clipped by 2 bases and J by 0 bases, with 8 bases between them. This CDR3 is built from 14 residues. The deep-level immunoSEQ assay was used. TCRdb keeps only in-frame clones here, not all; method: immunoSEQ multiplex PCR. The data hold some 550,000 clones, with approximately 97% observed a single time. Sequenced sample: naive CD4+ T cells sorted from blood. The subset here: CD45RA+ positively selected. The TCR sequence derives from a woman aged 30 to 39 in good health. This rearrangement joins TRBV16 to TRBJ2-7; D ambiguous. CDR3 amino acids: CASSQGFDSYEQYF. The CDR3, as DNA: TGTGCCAGCAGCCAAGGTTTCGACTCCTACGAGCAGTACTTC.